This TCR beta chain appears in the sequencing data of a study of cytomegalovirus exposure and HLA in healthy donors. PCR primers comprised 60 Vbeta and 13 Jbeta primers. Libraries were prepared by immunoSEQ multiplex PCR; TCRdb keeps only in-frame clonotypes and omits some of them. The data contain roughly 100,000 clones, roughly 80% of them singletons. The source material was PBMCs. This TCR came from a man in his forties or fifties in good health and CMV-seronegative.

The CDR3 is CASSEHRDITYEQYF. The CDR3 region has the DNA TGTGCCAGCAGCGAACACCGGGACATAACGTACGAGCAGTACTTC. This chain joins TRBV2 and TRBJ2-7; tentative D call: TRBD1 (6 bases). Trimming removed 6 bases from V and 4 bases from J, with 19 bases in between. The CDR3 totals 15 residues. In germline, CDR1 is SNHLY, CDR2 FYNNEI.